This paragraph reports one TCR beta chain. Its antigen is unidentified. The CDR3 extends over 14 amino acids. Per the germline V gene, CDR1 is MNHEY and CDR2 is SVGAGI. J was trimmed by 11 bases and V by 6 bases; bases with no gene match: 10. The data were produced by immunoSEQ multiplex PCR, yet TCRdb's version contains in-frame clones alone and is incomplete. There are nearly 50,000 clones in the sample; nearly 95% occur only once, and roughly 6.2% lies in the top ten. Patients with autoimmune history or systemic immunosuppression were excluded. This specimen comes from a study of OX40 agonist ivuxolimab in advanced cancers. Findings and limits, study-wide: Some patients who did not respond also had low normalized T-cell clonal expansion. By week 6 at 0.1 to 3.0 mg/kg, blood CD4+ and CD8+ T cells had expanded clonally.

This chain joins TRBV6-5 and TRBJ1-6, with TRBD1 matching 7 bases. The sequenced sample was CD4+ or CD8+ T cells sorted from blood, obtained in a trial of the OX40 agonist ivuxolimab. The TCR sequence derives from an adult with an advanced solid tumor such as melanoma, head and neck, liver or kidney cancer. For the CDR3, the DNA is TGTGCCAGCAGGTCCGGGACAGAAAGAACACCCCTCCACTTT. It yields the protein CASRSGTERTPLHF.